This TCR beta chain was recorded in a study of T-cell memory formation after mild COVID-19. Study as a whole: TCR clusters were mostly donor specific. Study-level points and caveats: Clones shrinking between day 15 and 85 showed a balanced CD4/CD8 split, and those that grew later tilted toward CD4+. CD4+ clones that contracted lay mainly in CM and EM; CD8+ ones lay in EMRA. Pre-infection memory carried some responding clones, suggesting that cross-reactive memory joined.

This clonotype was recorded a few times. Its antigen is as yet unknown. TCRdb fed the 5' RACE reads into MiXCR, producing one record per CDR3 protein. In the table there are 250,000 to 300,000 distinct CDR3 sequences, about a sixth of which are singletons. Germline V gives CDR1 MNHEY, CDR2 SMNVEV (reference sequence). Trimming removed 11 bases from V and 2 bases from J, with 21 bases in between. This CDR3 comprises 15 residues. This rearrangement joins TRBV27 to TRBJ2-5; no definite D call. This sequence originates from a man aged 18 to 29 who had mild COVID-19 (a few samples of this study predate the infection). Cell type and time point are not known. Specimen: PBMCs or a T cell subset sorted from them (not recorded which). DNA for the CDR3: TGTGCCCACGCTCCCTTGGGATCCCCTCAAGAGACCCAGTACTTC. Protein: CAHAPLGSPQETQYF.